The 28 T cell receptor beta chains presented below share a single source sample, sequenced in a study of cytomegalovirus exposure and HLA in healthy donors. The primer mix had 60 Vbeta and 13 Jbeta primers. Sequencing was performed with immunoSEQ multiplex PCR; in TCRdb, only in-frame clones are kept and a portion is missing. The table has some 200,000 clones, around 78% seen once. Sequencing was carried out using PBMCs. The receptors come from a woman in her 30s in good health and CMV-seropositive.

This chain joins TRBV6-6 and TRBJ1-5, with a tentative D call TRBD1 (6 bases). This CDR3 spans 15 amino acids. Trimming took 2 bases from V and 6 from J, leaving 14 bases between them. From germline, CDR1 is MNHNY and CDR2 SVGAGI (reference sequence). CDR3 sequence (DNA): TGTGCCAGCAGTTACCAGCAGGGGTTGGGTCAGCCCCAGCATTTT. Protein: CASSYQQGLGQPQHF.

J is TRBJ1-1 and V is TRBV18, with unresolved D. Germline V lookup: CDR1 KGHSH, CDR2 LQKENI. The CDR3 loop spans 15 amino acids. The V end was cut by 3 bases, the J end by 1 base, with 12 bases between. CDR3 DNA: TGTGCCAGCTCACCTAAGCAAGGAGGGAACACTGAAGCTTTCTTT. Protein product: CASSPKQGGNTEAFF.

The rearrangement joins TRBV2 to TRBJ1-1; D might be TRBD1 (6 bases). Looked up from germline, CDR1 is SNHLY and CDR2 is FYNNEI. Trimming removed 4 bases at V and 3 bases at J, with 15 bases between. The CDR3 is made up of 15 amino acids. The CDR3 DNA reads TGTGCCAGCAGTGTCTACAGGGTCGGGGACACTGAAGCTTTCTTT. Its translation: CASSVYRVGDTEAFF. Full variable domain (rest looked up from reference TRBV2 and TRBJ1-1): EPEVTQTPSHQVTQMGQEVILRCVPISNHLYFYWYRQILGQKVEFLVSFYNNEISEKSEIFDDQFSVERPDGSNFTLKIRSTKLEDSAMYFCASSVYRVGDTEAFFGQGTRLTVV.

The genes are TRBV9 and TRBJ1-6; D remains ambiguous. The CDR3 length is 15 residues. Trimming cost V 1 base and J 7 bases, with 12 bases left between them. Germline lookup yields CDR1 SGDLS and CDR2 YYNGEE. The CDR3 sequence is CASSVFAGYNSPLHF. CDR3 nucleotides: TGTGCCAGCAGCGTATTCGCAGGTTACAATTCACCCCTCCACTTT.

This chain links TRBV11-2 with TRBJ2-1, with no clear D. Germline V CDR1 and CDR2: SGHAT, FQNNGV. The germline V and J ends were trimmed by 6 bases and 5 bases, with 17 bases remaining between them. CDR3 length equals 15 residues. CDR3 loop: CASSLGASYDNEQFF. The CDR3 DNA sequence: TGTGCCAGCAGTCTAGGAGCATCCTACGACAATGAGCAGTTCTTC. Filled out from reference TRBV11-2 and TRBJ2-1, the complete variable domain reads EAGVAQSPRYKIIEKRQSVAFWCNPISGHATLYWYQQILGQGPKLLIQFQNNGVVDDSQLPKDRFSAERLKGVDSTLKIQPAKLEDSAVYLCASSLGASYDNEQFFGPGTRLTVL.

The gene calls are TRBV27 and TRBJ1-1; a weak D match, TRBD1 (6 bases). Germline CDR1 and CDR2: MNHEY and SMNVEV (reference sequence). V lost 8 bases to trimming and J lost 1 base, with 14 bases between them. The CDR3 is 14 residues long. CDR3 protein: CASVYGTPNTEAFF. CDR3 nucleotide sequence: TGTGCCAGCGTATATGGGACACCGAACACTGAAGCTTTCTTT.

This clone was observed a handful of times. J is TRBJ1-2 and V is TRBV5-6; 7 bases agree with TRBD1. V lost 0 bases to trimming and J lost 8 bases; unmatched junction nucleotides: 4. The CDR3 contains 13 residues. Germline CDR1 is SGHDT and CDR2 is YYEEEE. The CDR3 sequence is CASSLVGGGGYTF. The DNA for the CDR3 is TGTGCCAGCAGCTTGGTAGGGGGCGGAGGCTACACCTTC.

The genes are TRBV11-2 and TRBJ2-3, with D possibly being TRBD1 (5 bases). The CDR3 totals 15 residues. Between the trimmed V and J ends, which lost 1 base and 0 bases, there was a span of 8 bases. In germline, CDR1 is SGHAT, CDR2 FQNNGV. CDR3 loop: CASSLGGFSTDTQYF. The CDR3 DNA reads TGTGCCAGCAGCTTAGGGGGCTTTAGCACAGATACGCAGTATTTT.

This clone was counted only a few times. V is TRBV19 and J is TRBJ2-3; D call uncertain. V lost 3 bases and J lost 0, with 4 bases in between. The CDR3 runs to 13 residues. Germline CDR1 is LNHDA and CDR2 is SQIVND (reference sequence). In nucleotides, the CDR3 is TGTGCCAGTAGTATCGGGAGCACAGATACGCAGTATTTT. Amino acids: CASSIGSTDTQYF.

This clone was detected only once. V is TRBV5-6 and J is TRBJ2-1; D may be TRBD1 (6 bases). CDR3 size: 16 residues. CDR1 is SGHDT, CDR2 YYEEEE, per germline. V was cut by 0 bases and J by 3 bases, with 13 bases left in between. CDR3 residues: CASSLVGAGDYNEQFF. DNA for the CDR3: TGTGCCAGCAGCTTGGTAGGCGCAGGGGACTACAATGAGCAGTTCTTC.

This chain uses TRBV5-6 with TRBJ1-1; 9 bases match TRBD1. J lost 1 base, V lost 3 bases, and 1 base had no gene match. Per germline, CDR1 SGHDT and CDR2 YYEEEE. This CDR3 is 14 amino acids long. The CDR3 sequence is CASSWTGANTEAFF. The DNA of the CDR3 is TGTGCCAGCAGCTGGACAGGGGCGAACACTGAAGCTTTCTTT.

The chain recombines TRBV7-9 with TRBJ1-3; 9 bases are a match to TRBD1. This CDR3 is 17 amino acids long. Germline CDR1 is SEHNR and CDR2 is FQNEAQ (reference sequence). V dropped 4 bases and J dropped 0; count of bases not matched to a gene: 7. CDR3 region: CASSSGTGSSSGNTIYF. The CDR3 nucleotides read TGTGCCAGCAGCTCCGGGACAGGGTCGAGCTCTGGAAACACCATATATTTT.

CDR3 in amino acids: CASSPRTGAEAFF. The DNA of the CDR3 is TGTGCCAGCAGCCCAAGGACAGGAGCTGAAGCTTTCTTT. V gene TRBV5-4 combines with J gene TRBJ1-1, with TRBD1 matching over 7 bases. Germline V lookup: CDR1 SGHNT, CDR2 YYREEE (reference sequence). The CDR3 extends over 13 amino acids. The V and J ends lost 4 bases and 6 bases, in that order; junction bases with no gene match: 6.

This clone appeared once. CDR3 protein: CAGRLAYEQYF. The CDR3 DNA is TGTGCCGGACGACTAGCCTACGAGCAGTACTTC. This chain connects TRBV30 to TRBJ2-7; possibly TRBD2 for D (6 bases). V was cut by 8 bases and J by 2 bases, with 10 bases left in between. CDR3 length: 11 amino acids. Germline V CDR1 and CDR2: GTSNPN, SVGIG (reference sequence).

The chain employs TRBV5-1 and TRBJ2-7; D gene uncertain. The CDR3 is 11 residues long. The ends were cut back, 6 bases at V and 3 bases at J, with 7 bases in the middle. CDR1 is SGHRS and CDR2 is YFSETQ in the germline V gene. The CDR3 sequence: CASMGNYEQYF. The CDR3, as DNA: TGCGCCAGCATGGGCAACTACGAGCAGTACTTC.

V and J are TRBV28 and TRBJ1-2, with D possibly TRBD1 on 6 matching bases. V lost 3 bases to trimming and J lost 8 bases, with 13 bases between them. This CDR3 has 13 residues. In germline, CDR1 is MDHEN, CDR2 SYDVKM. In nucleotides, the CDR3 is TGTGCCAGCAGTTTCGGGGCCCAGGGGGGCTACACCTTC. Translated, it gives CASSFGAQGGYTF.

The chain recombines TRBV9 with TRBJ2-3, with 15 bases identical to TRBD2. V lost 0 bases to trimming and J lost 6 bases; unmatched junction nucleotides: 8. This CDR3 has 18 residues. The germline V gene has CDR1 SGDLS and CDR2 YYNGEE. In nucleotides, the CDR3 is TGTGCCAGCAGCGTAGAAGGACTAGCGGGAGGGCCGTCTGATACGCAGTATTTT. Translation: CASSVEGLAGGPSDTQYF. The full variable domain, in which reference TRBV9 and TRBJ2-3 provide the parts outside the CDR3, is DSGVTQTPKHLITATGQRVTLRCSPRSGDLSVYWYQQSLDQGLQFLIQYYNGEERAKGNILERFSAQQFPDLHSELNLSSLELGDSALYFCASSVEGLAGGPSDTQYFGPGTRLTVL.

The rearrangement links TRBV5-1 to TRBJ2-2; 8 nucleotides align to TRBD2. V gave up 10 bases and J gave up 5 bases; unmatched junction bases: 16. CDR1 and CDR2 from the germline V gene are SGHRS and YFSETQ. The CDR3 has 16 residues. In DNA, the CDR3 is TGCGCCTCCCGGATTCCGGGGGGGGGCCCTACCGGGGAGCTGTTTTTT. It codes for CASRIPGGGPTGELFF.

The chain has TRBV6-1 and TRBJ1-1; 7 nucleotides agree with TRBD1. The CDR3 contains 13 residues. CDR1 and CDR2 from the germline V gene are MNHNS and SASEGT. Trimming cost V 6 bases and J 3 bases; bases outside gene matches: 4. CDR3 sequence (DNA): TGTGCCAGCAGGTTAACAGGGGACACTGAAGCTTTCTTT. It translates to CASRLTGDTEAFF.

The rearrangement uses TRBV29-1 and TRBJ1-1; no reliable D call. Trimming removed 4 bases from V and 5 bases from J, with 17 bases in between. CDR1 and CDR2 from the germline V gene are SQVTM and ANQGSEA. This CDR3 region has 14 residues. CDR3 residues: CSVAADRRGTEAFF. CDR3 sequence (DNA): TGCAGCGTTGCTGCAGACCGGCGGGGAACTGAAGCTTTCTTT.

V gene TRBV5-1 combines with J gene TRBJ1-1; 9 bases line up with TRBD1. Germline CDR1 reads SGHRS; CDR2 reads YFSETQ. CDR3 length: 16 residues. J was trimmed by 4 bases and V by 3 bases; bases with no gene match: 10. The CDR3 is CASSSGQGRMGTEAFF. CDR3 in DNA: TGCGCCAGCAGCTCCGGACAGGGGCGGATGGGCACTGAAGCTTTCTTT.

Here the CDR3 reads CASSPFSPVNYGYTF. DNA for the CDR3: TGCGCCAGCAGTCCATTCAGTCCAGTTAACTATGGCTACACCTTC. The rearrangement joins TRBV23-1 to TRBJ1-2; D is uncertain. TRBV23-1 has ORF status, its function being uncertain. V was clipped by 4 bases and J by 1 base, with 13 bases between them. The CDR3 loop spans 15 amino acids.

V is TRBV5-6 and J is TRBJ2-1, with 7 positions matching TRBD2. Germline CDR1 is SGHDT and CDR2 is YYEEEE. J was trimmed by 5 bases and V by 1 base; bases with no gene match: 12. CDR3 length: 17 residues. The CDR3 sequence: CASSLLRRGTRNNEQFF. As DNA, the CDR3 is TGTGCCAGCAGCTTGTTGAGGCGGGGGACTCGGAACAATGAGCAGTTCTTC.

Only one count was recorded for this clone. The chain uses TRBV9 and TRBJ1-1; D perhaps matches TRBD1 (5 bases). CDR3 length equals 13 residues. From germline, CDR1 is SGDLS and CDR2 YYNGEE. Trimming shortened V by 3 bases and J by 8 bases, and 14 bases separated the two germline ends. Here the CDR3 reads CASSGWDGGEAFF. For the CDR3, the DNA is TGTGCCAGCAGCGGATGGGACGGGGGGGAAGCTTTCTTT.

The rearrangement links TRBV5-1 to TRBJ2-1, with 9 bases identical to TRBD1. CDR1 SGHRS and CDR2 YFSETQ come from the germline V gene. Germline trimming cut 3 bases from V and 5 bases from J; bases unmatched to any gene: 6. The CDR3 totals 15 residues. CDR3 sequence: CASSSGTGYNNEQFF. The CDR3 DNA reads TGCGCCAGCAGCTCCGGGACAGGGTACAACAATGAGCAGTTCTTC. Drawing the rest from reference TRBV5-1 and TRBJ2-1, the complete variable domain is KAGVTQTPRYLIKTRGQQVTLSCSPISGHRSVSWYQQTPGQGLQFLFEYFSETQRNKGNFPGRFSGRQFSNSRSEMNVSTLELGDSALYLCASSSGTGYNNEQFFGPGTRLTVL.

This clone turned up a few times. The chain combines TRBV20-1 with TRBJ1-2; D not resolved. Trimming took 5 bases from V and 6 from J, leaving 7 bases between them. This CDR3 has 10 residues. Looked up from germline, CDR1 is DFQATT and CDR2 is SNEGSKA (reference sequence). The DNA for the CDR3 is TGCAGTGCTGGACTTAATGGCTACACCTTC. This gives the protein CSAGLNGYTF.

This clone was seen only a few times. This chain uses TRBV29-1 with TRBJ2-3; maybe TRBD1 (6 bases). Germline V gene lookup returns CDR1 SQVTM and CDR2 ANQGSEA. The CDR3 contains 12 residues. V dropped 7 bases and J dropped 4 bases, with 12 bases sitting between them. CDR3 protein: CSASRGSDTQYF. For the CDR3, the DNA is TGCAGCGCTTCCAGGGGTTCAGATACGCAGTATTTT.

The rearrangement links TRBV29-1 to TRBJ2-7; 8 bases fit TRBD1. The CDR3 consists of 13 residues. Germline V gene lookup returns CDR1 SQVTM and CDR2 ANQGSEA. The ends lost 4 bases at V and 6 bases at J; junction bases unmatched: 8. CDR3 in DNA: TGCAGCGTTGCCCCGAGACAGGGGAGCGAGCAGTACTTC. Translated: CSVAPRQGSEQYF.